Listed below are T cell receptor beta chains from one sample, sequenced in a study of T cells after yellow fever vaccination. TCRdb re-analysed the 5' RACE reads in MiXCR, keeping a single row per CDR3 protein. The table has approximately 340,000 distinct CDR3 sequences, 7.5% to 9% seen once. The material sequenced was PBMCs, taken on the day of the first yellow fever vaccination. The receptors stem from a man younger than 35 who received the YFV17D yellow fever vaccine. The CDR3 runs from the conserved cysteine through the conserved F or W. Fields, in order: clone size, D gene, J gene, V gene, CDR3 DNA, CDR3 protein. A D gene is named only where the DNA matches it firmly. Clone size is given for some rows only: seen once, a few or many times, or a class if the clone is expanded.

clone size: NA; D gene: NA; J gene: TRBJ2-6; V gene: TRBV7-3; CDR3 DNA: TGTGCCAGCAGCTTGACAGCCGGGGCCAACGTCCTGACTTTC; CDR3 protein: CASSLTAGANVLTF
clone size: NA; D gene: NA; J gene: TRBJ1-2; V gene: TRBV15; CDR3 DNA: TGTGCCACCAGCAGAGACGGGGTTTATGGCTACACCTTC; CDR3 protein: CATSRDGVYGYTF
clone size: many; D gene: NA; J gene: TRBJ2-1; V gene: TRBV12-3/TRBV12-4; CDR3 DNA: TGTGCCAGCAGTCCCGCCCCCCCCGGGGCTAGGAATGAGCAGTTCTTC; CDR3 protein: CASSPAPPGARNEQFF
clone size: NA; D gene: TRBD1; J gene: TRBJ2-1; V gene: TRBV11-2; CDR3 DNA: TGTGCCAGCAGCTCGCGACAGGGGTCGGATGAGCAGTTCTTC; CDR3 protein: CASSSRQGSDEQFF
clone size: NA; D gene: NA; J gene: TRBJ1-1; V gene: TRBV20-1; CDR3 DNA: TGCAGGTGGGGTGGAGCTTTCTTT; CDR3 protein: CRWGGAFF
clone size: few; D gene: NA; J gene: TRBJ1-2; V gene: TRBV6-2/TRBV6-3; CDR3 DNA: TGTGCCAGCAGTTACACACCGGGGTTCAACTATGGCTACACCTTC; CDR3 protein: CASSYTPGFNYGYTF
clone size: few; D gene: TRBD1; J gene: TRBJ1-5; V gene: TRBV6-1; CDR3 DNA: TGTGCCAGCAGTACCCCGACAGGGGGCAATCAGCCCCAGCATTTT; CDR3 protein: CASSTPTGGNQPQHF
clone size: few; D gene: NA; J gene: TRBJ1-2; V gene: TRBV6-1; CDR3 DNA: TGTGCCAGCAGTGAAATGACGGGGGCTTTCTGGTATGGCTACACCTTC; CDR3 protein: CASSEMTGAFWYGYTF
clone size: many; D gene: TRBD2; J gene: TRBJ2-7; V gene: TRBV12-3/TRBV12-4; CDR3 DNA: TGTGCCAGCAGTTTATTGTCGGCGGGGGGCCTCTACGAGCAGTACTTC; CDR3 protein: CASSLLSAGGLYEQYF
clone size: many; D gene: NA; J gene: TRBJ2-7; V gene: TRBV12-3/TRBV12-4; CDR3 DNA: TGTGCCAGCAGTCCCTGGGGGGGGCGTTACGAGCAGTACTTC; CDR3 protein: CASSPWGGRYEQYF
clone size: few; D gene: NA; J gene: TRBJ2-4; V gene: TRBV18; CDR3 DNA: TGTGCCAGCTCACCACCAACATCGTTAGCCAAAAACATTCAGTACTTC; CDR3 protein: CASSPPTSLAKNIQYF
clone size: many; D gene: NA; J gene: TRBJ2-3; V gene: TRBV4-3; CDR3 DNA: TGCGCCAGCAGCCAGTCAGGCGGGTTCTACGGTACGCAGTATTTT; CDR3 protein: CASSQSGGFYGTQYF
clone size: few; D gene: NA; J gene: TRBJ2-3; V gene: TRBV7-9; CDR3 DNA: TGTGCCAGCAGCTTAGCGAGGGTCCGCACAGATACGCAGTATTTT; CDR3 protein: CASSLARVRTDTQYF
clone size: NA; D gene: NA; J gene: TRBJ1-1; V gene: TRBV6-5; CDR3 DNA: TGTGCCAGCAGTCCAGGGAATGAAGCTTTCTTT; CDR3 protein: CASSPGNEAFF
clone size: few; D gene: NA; J gene: TRBJ2-7; V gene: TRBV7-2; CDR3 DNA: TGTGCCAGCAGCCAACAGGTCTCCTACGAGCAGTACTTC; CDR3 protein: CASSQQVSYEQYF
clone size: few; D gene: NA; J gene: TRBJ2-2; V gene: TRBV19; CDR3 DNA: TGTGCCAGCACAAAAAGCAGGGGAAACACCGGGGAGCTGTTTTTT; CDR3 protein: CASTKSRGNTGELFF
clone size: few; D gene: NA; J gene: TRBJ2-3; V gene: TRBV12-3/TRBV12-4; CDR3 DNA: TGTGCCAGCAGCCGGGAGCGGGCCAGCACAGATACGCAGTATTTT; CDR3 protein: CASSRERASTDTQYF
clone size: NA; D gene: TRBD1; J gene: TRBJ2-2; V gene: TRBV6-1; CDR3 DNA: TGTGTCAGTGGGACGGGACAGCTCACCAGGGAGCTGTTTTTT; CDR3 protein: CVSGTGQLTRELFF
clone size: NA; D gene: NA; J gene: TRBJ1-1; V gene: TRBV19; CDR3 DNA: TGTGCCAGTACAAATGCCGGGTCCCTGAACACTGAAGCTTTCTTT; CDR3 protein: CASTNAGSLNTEAFF